The T cell receptor (beta chain) under discussion was sequenced for a study of T-cell memory formation after mild COVID-19. Trimming took 5 bases from V and 2 from J; bases not matched to a gene: 9. Germline CDR1 is SGHTA and CDR2 is FQGNSA. The CDR3 loop spans 16 amino acids. TCRdb fed the 5' RACE reads into MiXCR, producing one record per CDR3 protein. The sample yields 180,000 or so distinct CDR3 sequences, under 14% seen once. This clonotype has a handful of counts. The chain joins TRBV7-2 to TRBJ2-5; 9 nucleotides line up with TRBD2. This clonotype was sampled from a man younger than 35 who had mild COVID-19 (a few samples of this study predate the infection). Cell type and time point are not known. Sample: PBMCs or a T cell subset sorted from them (not recorded which). The CDR3 coding sequence is TGTGCCAGCAGCATGATTAGCGGGGGTGATCAAGAGACCCAGTACTTC. Its translation: CASSMISGGDQETQYF.